This paragraph covers one TCR beta chain sequence. Its antigen is currently unknown. Other DNA sequences in the same sample also yield this CDR3. The data were obtained in a study of shared clonotypes between healthy human individuals. At the level of the study: The composition of the donors was a couple of women and three men aged 18 to 49. Three CD4 naive, three CD4 memory, two CD8 naive and one CD8 memory plate were used per donor.

Over several immunoSEQ plates, each subset's genomic DNA was distributed in even portions. Repertoires were generated with immunoSEQ multiplex PCR, while TCRdb's copy carries only in-frame clones and drops some. The sample carries about 2.2 million clones, about 92% recorded once. Study findings and constraints: Among donors, sharing of clonotypes was expected to be affected by sequencing depth.

CD45RO-negative cells were positively selected for CCR7, leaving out terminally differentiated effector memory CD45RA+ cells. From germline, CDR1 is MNHEY and CDR2 SMNVEV (reference sequence). The V gene end was trimmed by 6 bases and the J gene end by 5 bases; junction bases not matched to a gene: 3. The CDR3 sequence is 13 residues long. Sequencing used naive CD8+ T cells from PBMCs. This clonotype was sampled from a man between 18 and 29 years old in good health. Some clones in this sample may be carry-over from other donors' samples. The chain combines TRBV27 with TRBJ1-1; 10 bases are shared with TRBD1. The CDR3, as DNA: TGTGCCAGCAGGCAGGACAGGGGGACTGAAGCTTTCTTT. It encodes CASRQDRGTEAFF.